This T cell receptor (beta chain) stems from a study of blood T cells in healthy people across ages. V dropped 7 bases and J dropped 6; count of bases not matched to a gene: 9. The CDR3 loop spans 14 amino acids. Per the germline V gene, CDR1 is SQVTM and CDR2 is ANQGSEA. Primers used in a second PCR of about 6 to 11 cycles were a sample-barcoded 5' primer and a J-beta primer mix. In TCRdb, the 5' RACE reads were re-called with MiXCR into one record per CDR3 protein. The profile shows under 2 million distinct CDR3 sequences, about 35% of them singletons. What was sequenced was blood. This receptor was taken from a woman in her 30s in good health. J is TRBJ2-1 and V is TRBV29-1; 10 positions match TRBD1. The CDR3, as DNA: TGCAGCGCCCCGGGACAGGGGAATTCCAATGAGCAGTTCTTC. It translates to CSAPGQGNSNEQFF.